This T cell receptor (beta chain) was sequenced in a study of blood T cell repertoires in COVID-19. Overall study: Acute and convalescent COVID-19 specimens originated in the United States, Italy and Spain.

CDR1 and CDR2 from the germline V gene are KGHSH and LQKENI. V trimming: 3 bases; J trimming: 5 bases; junction bases outside the gene matches: 20. This CDR3 comprises 19 residues. Only in-frame clones appear in the TCRdb table, and some are missing; sequencing was by immunoSEQ multiplex PCR. This table holds about 310,000 clones, roughly 86% found once. V is TRBV18 and J is TRBJ2-5, with 8 positions matching TRBD1. The sample comprised PBMCs or T cells enriched from blood (not recorded which). The sequence was obtained from a woman aged 25 to 45 who had recovered from COVID-19. CDR3 in amino acids: CASSPRATTGTGFYETQYF. The CDR3 DNA reads TGTGCCAGCTCACCCCGGGCCACAACCGGGACAGGATTTTACGAGACCCAGTACTTC.